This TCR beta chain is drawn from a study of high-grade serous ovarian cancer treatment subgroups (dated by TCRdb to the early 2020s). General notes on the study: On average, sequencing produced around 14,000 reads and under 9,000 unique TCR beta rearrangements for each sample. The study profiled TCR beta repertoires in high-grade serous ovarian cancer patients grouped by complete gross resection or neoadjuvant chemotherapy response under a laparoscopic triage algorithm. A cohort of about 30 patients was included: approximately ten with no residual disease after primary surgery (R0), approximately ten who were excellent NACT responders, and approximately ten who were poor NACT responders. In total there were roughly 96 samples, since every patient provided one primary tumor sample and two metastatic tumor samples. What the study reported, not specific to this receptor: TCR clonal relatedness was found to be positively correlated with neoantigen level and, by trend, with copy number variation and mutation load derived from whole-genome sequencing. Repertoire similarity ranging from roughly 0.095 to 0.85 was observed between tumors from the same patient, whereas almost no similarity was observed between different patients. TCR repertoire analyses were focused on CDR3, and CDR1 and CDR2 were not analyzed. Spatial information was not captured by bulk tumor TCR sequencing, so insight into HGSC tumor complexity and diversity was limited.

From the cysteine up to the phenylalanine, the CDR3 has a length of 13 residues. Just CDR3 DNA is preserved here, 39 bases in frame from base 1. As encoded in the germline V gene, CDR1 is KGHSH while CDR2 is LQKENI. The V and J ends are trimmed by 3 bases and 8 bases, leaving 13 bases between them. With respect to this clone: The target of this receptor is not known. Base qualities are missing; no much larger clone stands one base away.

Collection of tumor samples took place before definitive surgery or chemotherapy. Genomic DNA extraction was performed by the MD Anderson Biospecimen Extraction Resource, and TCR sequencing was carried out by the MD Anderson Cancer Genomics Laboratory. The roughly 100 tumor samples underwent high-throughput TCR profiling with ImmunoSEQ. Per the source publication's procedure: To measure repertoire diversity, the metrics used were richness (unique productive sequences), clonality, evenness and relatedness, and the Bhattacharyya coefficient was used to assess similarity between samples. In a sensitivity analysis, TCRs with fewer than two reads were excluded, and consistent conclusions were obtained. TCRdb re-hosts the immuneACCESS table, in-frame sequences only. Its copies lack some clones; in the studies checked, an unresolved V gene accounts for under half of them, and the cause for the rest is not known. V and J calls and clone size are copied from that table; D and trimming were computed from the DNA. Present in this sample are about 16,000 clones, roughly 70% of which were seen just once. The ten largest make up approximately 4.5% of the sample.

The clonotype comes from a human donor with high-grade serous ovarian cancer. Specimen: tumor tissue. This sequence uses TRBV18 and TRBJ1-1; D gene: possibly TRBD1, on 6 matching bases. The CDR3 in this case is CASSPNTQGEAFF. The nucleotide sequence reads TGTGCCAGCTCACCCAACACACAGGGAGAAGCTTTCTTT.